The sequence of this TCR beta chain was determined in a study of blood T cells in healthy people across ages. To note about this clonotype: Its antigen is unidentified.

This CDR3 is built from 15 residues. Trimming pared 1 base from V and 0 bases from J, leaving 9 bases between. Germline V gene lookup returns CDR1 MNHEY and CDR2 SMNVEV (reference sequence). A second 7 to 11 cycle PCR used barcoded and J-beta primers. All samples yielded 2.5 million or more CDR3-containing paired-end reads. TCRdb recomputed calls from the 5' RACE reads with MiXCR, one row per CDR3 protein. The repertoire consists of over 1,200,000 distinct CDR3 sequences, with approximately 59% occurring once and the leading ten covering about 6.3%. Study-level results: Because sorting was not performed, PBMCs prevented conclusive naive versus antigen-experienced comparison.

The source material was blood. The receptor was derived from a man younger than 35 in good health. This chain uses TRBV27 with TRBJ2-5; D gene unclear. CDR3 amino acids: CASSLLYRDQETQYF. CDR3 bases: TGTGCCAGCAGTTTATTATACCGAGACCAAGAGACCCAGTACTTC.